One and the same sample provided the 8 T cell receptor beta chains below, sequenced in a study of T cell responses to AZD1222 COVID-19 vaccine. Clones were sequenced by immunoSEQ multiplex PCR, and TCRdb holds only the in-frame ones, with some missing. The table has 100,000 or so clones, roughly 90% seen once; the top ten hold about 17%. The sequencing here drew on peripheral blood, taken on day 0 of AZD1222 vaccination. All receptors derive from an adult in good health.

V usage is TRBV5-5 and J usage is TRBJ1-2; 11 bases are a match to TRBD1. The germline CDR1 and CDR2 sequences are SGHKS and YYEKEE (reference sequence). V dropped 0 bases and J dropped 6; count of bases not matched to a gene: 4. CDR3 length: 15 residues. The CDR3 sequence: CASSLVWTGGDGYTF. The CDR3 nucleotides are TGTGCCAGCAGCTTGGTTTGGACAGGGGGCGATGGCTACACCTTC.

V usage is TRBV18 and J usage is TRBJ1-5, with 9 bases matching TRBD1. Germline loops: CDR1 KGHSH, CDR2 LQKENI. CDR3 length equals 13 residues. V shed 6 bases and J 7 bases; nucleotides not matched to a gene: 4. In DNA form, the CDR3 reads TGTGCCAGCTCGTACACAGGGGGCCAGCCCCAGCATTTT. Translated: CASSYTGGQPQHF. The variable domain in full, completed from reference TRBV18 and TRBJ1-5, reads NAGVMQNPRHLVRRRGQEARLRCSPMKGHSHVYWYRQLPEEGLKFMVYLQKENIIDESGMPKERFSAEFPKEGPSILRIQQVVRGDSAAYFCASSYTGGQPQHFGDGTRLSIL.

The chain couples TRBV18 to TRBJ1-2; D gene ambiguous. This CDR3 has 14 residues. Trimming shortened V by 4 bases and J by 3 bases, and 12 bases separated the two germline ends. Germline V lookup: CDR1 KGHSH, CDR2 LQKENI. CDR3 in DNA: TGTGCCAGCTCACTTTCGAGCGATTACTATGGCTACACCTTC. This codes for CASSLSSDYYGYTF. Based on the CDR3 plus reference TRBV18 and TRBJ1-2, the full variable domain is NAGVMQNPRHLVRRRGQEARLRCSPMKGHSHVYWYRQLPEEGLKFMVYLQKENIIDESGMPKERFSAEFPKEGPSILRIQQVVRGDSAAYFCASSLSSDYYGYTFGSGTRLTVV.

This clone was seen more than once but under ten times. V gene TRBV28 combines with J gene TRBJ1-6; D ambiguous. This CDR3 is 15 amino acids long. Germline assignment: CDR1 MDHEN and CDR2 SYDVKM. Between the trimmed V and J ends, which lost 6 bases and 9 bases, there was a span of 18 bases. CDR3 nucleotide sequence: TGTGCCAGCAGGAGTACCACCCTCAAATCTTCACCCCTCCACTTT. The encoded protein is CASRSTTLKSSPLHF.

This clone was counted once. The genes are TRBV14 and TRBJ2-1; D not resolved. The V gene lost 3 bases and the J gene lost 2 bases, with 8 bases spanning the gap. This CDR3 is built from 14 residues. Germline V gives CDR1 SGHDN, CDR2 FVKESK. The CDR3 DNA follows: TGTGCCAGCAGCCAGGGTGGGCCCTACAATGAGCAGTTCTTC. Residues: CASSQGGPYNEQFF.

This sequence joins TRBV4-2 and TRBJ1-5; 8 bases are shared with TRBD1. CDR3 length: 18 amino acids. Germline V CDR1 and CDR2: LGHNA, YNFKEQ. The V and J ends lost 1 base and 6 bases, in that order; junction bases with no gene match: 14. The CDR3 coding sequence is TGTGCCAGCAGCCAAGGGATCGGACAGGGTCTTCTTAGTCAGCCCCAGCATTTT. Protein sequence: CASSQGIGQGLLSQPQHF.

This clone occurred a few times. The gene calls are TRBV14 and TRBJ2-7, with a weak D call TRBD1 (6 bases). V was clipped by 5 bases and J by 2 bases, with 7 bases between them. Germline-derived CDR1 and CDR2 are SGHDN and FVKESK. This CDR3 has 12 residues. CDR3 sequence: CASSWTAYEQYF. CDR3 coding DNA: TGTGCCAGCAGCTGGACAGCCTACGAGCAGTACTTC.

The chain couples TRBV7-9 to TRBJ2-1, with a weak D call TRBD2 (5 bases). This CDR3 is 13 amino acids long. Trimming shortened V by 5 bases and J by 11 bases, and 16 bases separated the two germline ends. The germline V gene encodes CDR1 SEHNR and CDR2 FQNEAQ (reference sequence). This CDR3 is CASSPPIDYQQFF. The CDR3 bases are TGTGCCAGCAGCCCTCCTATAGACTATCAGCAGTTCTTC.